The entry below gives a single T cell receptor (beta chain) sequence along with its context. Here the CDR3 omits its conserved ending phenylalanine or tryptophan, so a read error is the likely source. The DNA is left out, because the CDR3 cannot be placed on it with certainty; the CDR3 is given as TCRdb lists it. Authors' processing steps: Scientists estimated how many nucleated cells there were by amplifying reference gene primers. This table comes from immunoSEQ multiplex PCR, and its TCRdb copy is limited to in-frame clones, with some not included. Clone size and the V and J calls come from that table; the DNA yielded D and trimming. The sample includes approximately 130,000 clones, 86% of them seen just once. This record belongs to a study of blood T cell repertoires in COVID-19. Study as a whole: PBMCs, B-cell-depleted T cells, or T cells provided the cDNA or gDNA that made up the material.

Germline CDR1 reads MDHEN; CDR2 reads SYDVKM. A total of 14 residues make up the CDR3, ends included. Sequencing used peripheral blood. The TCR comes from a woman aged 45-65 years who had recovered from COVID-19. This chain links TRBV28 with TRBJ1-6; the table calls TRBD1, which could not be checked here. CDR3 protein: CASSPPDRLDVRVV.